This TCR beta chain emerged from a study of identical twins. General study findings and limits: For cord blood, abundant beta clonotypes had fewer insertions, unlike memory repertoires, which showed none.

Template switching introduced a universal primer site, and the cDNA bore unique molecular identifiers. One entry per CDR3 protein, called by TCRdb with MiXCR from the 5' RACE reads. The data contain roughly 630,000 distinct CDR3 sequences, 7.1% of them singletons. This clonotype was counted at least ten times. As yet, its antigen is unknown. V shed 5 bases and J 4 bases; nucleotides not matched to a gene: 13. The germline V gene has CDR1 MGHDK and CDR2 SYGVNS. This CDR3 has 16 amino acids. This sample also belongs to another study, concerning yellow fever vaccine responses in identical twins.

Sequencing was carried out using PBMCs. The V and J genes are TRBV25-1 and TRBJ1-1; 7 bases are shared with TRBD1. The receptor's source is a woman younger than 35 in good health. This CDR3 reads CASSKLSGQSTTEAFF. DNA of the CDR3: TGTGCCAGCAGTAAACTCTCGGGACAGTCAACCACTGAAGCTTTCTTT. Full variable domain (missing parts from reference TRBV25-1 and TRBJ1-1): EADIYQTPRYLVIGTGKKITLECSQTMGHDKMYWYQQDPGMELHLIHYSYGVNSTEKGDLSSESTVSRIRTEHFPLTLESARPSHTSQYLCASSKLSGQSTTEAFFGQGTRLTVV.